These 22 T cell receptor beta chains came from one sample sequenced in a study of blood T cell repertoires in COVID-19. Repertoires were generated with immunoSEQ multiplex PCR, while TCRdb's copy carries only in-frame clones and drops some. The sample gives roughly 330,000 clones, roughly 86% of which show up once; just over 9.5% is in the top ten. The sample was peripheral blood. These receptors originate from a man younger than 40 with COVID-19, enrolled during active disease.

The V gene is TRBV24-1, the J gene TRBJ2-2; 8 nucleotides match TRBD1. Germline V gene sequence: CDR1 KGHDR, CDR2 SFDVKD. The CDR3 covers 18 residues. Trimming cost V 7 bases and J 3 bases; bases outside gene matches: 15. The CDR3 DNA reads as TGTGCCACCAGCGGCCGGGACAGGAACCTAAGAGACACCGGGGAGCTGTTTTTT. This sequence encodes CATSGRDRNLRDTGELFF.

The CDR3 protein is CASSRMTGAGEKLFF. In DNA, the CDR3 is TGTGCCAGCAGCCGGATGACAGGGGCGGGTGAAAAACTGTTTTTT. The chain recombines TRBV6-5 with TRBJ1-4, with 8 nucleotides matching TRBD1. This CDR3 spans 15 amino acids. V lost 6 bases, J lost 7 bases, and 10 bases stayed unmatched. Germline CDR1 is MNHEY and CDR2 is SVGAGI.

This rearrangement joins TRBV3-1 (or the pseudogene TRBV3-2) to TRBJ2-7; perhaps TRBD1 as D (7 bases). V lost 4 bases, J lost 3 bases, and 19 bases lay in between. CDR1 is LGHDT, CDR2 YNNKEL, per germline (reference sequence). The CDR3 is made up of 16 amino acids. CDR3 bases: TGTGCCAGCAGCCTTAGGGCGGGACAGAGGAACTACGAGCAGTACTTC. Translation gives CASSLRAGQRNYEQYF.

The rearrangement links TRBV15 to TRBJ1-5; the D is unclear. The V gene lost 2 bases and the J gene lost 8 bases, with 10 bases spanning the gap. The CDR3 has 13 residues. CDR1 is LNHNV, CDR2 YYDKDF, per germline (reference sequence). In nucleotides, the CDR3 is TGTGCCACCAGCAGACAGGCGTCGGAGCCCCAGCATTTT. Its protein is CATSRQASEPQHF.

The chain has TRBV4-3 and TRBJ2-3; D not certain. The germline gives CDR1 LGHNA, CDR2 YSLEER. The germline V and J ends were trimmed by 5 bases and 0 bases, with 9 bases remaining between them. The CDR3 extends over 14 amino acids. The chain's CDR3 is CASSGETSTDTQYF. CDR3 bases: TGCGCCAGCAGCGGAGAGACTAGCACAGATACGCAGTATTTT.

This clone has only one observation. The CDR3 bases are TGTGCCACGAGTCTGGTACAGGAAAACACTGAAGCTTTCTTT. Its translation: CATSLVQENTEAFF. The genes are TRBV6-5 and TRBJ1-1; D is perhaps TRBD1 (5 bases). CDR1 and CDR2 (germline): MNHEY, SVGAGI. Trimming removed 10 bases from V and 2 bases from J, with 17 bases in between. The CDR3 consists of 14 residues.

This clone was seen once. CDR3 loop: CASSLQTGYNSPLHF. Here the CDR3 DNA reads TGCGCCAGCAGCCTACAAACAGGGTACAATTCACCCCTCCACTTT. The chain joins TRBV4-1 to TRBJ1-6, with D perhaps TRBD1 (6 bases). CDR1 and CDR2 (germline): MGHRA, YSYEKL. CDR3 length equals 15 residues. V lost 4 bases to trimming and J lost 7 bases, with 14 bases between them.

The J gene is TRBJ1-1, the V gene TRBV30; 8 bases are shared with TRBD1. Germline CDR1 GTSNPN, CDR2 SVGIG (reference sequence). Trimming at V came to 5 bases and at J to 5 bases, leaving 7 bases not matched to a gene. CDR3 length: 13 residues. The CDR3 here is CAWATGGRTEAFF. CDR3 nucleotides: TGTGCCTGGGCTACAGGGGGAAGGACTGAAGCTTTCTTT.

The chain links TRBV29-1 to TRBJ2-5; TRBD1 matches 10 bases. Germline lookup yields CDR1 SQVTM and CDR2 ANQGSEA. The CDR3 runs to 19 residues. Unmatched junction bases numbered 24, after V lost 6 bases and J lost 5 bases. CDR3 nucleotide sequence: TGCAGCGTAGCAACCGGGACAGGGGTTTTTCAACTACGAGACGAGACCCAGTACTTC. Amino acids: CSVATGTGVFQLRDETQYF.

This chain uses TRBV27 with TRBJ2-7, with 9 bases that match TRBD2. V lost 3 bases and J lost 3; bases outside the gene matches: 9. Germline V lookup: CDR1 MNHEY, CDR2 SMNVEV (reference sequence). The CDR3 runs 16 residues. This CDR3 is CASSFGTGTSYYEQYF. The CDR3, as DNA: TGTGCCAGCAGTTTTGGTACCGGGACTAGCTACTACGAGCAGTACTTC.

In its sample, this clone was seen many times. This chain connects TRBV19 to TRBJ1-2; 8 bases match TRBD1. The CDR3 contains 14 residues. Germline V lookup: CDR1 LNHDA, CDR2 SQIVND (reference sequence). The J segment lost 4 bases and the V segment lost 5 bases, leaving 6 bases of the junction unmatched. The CDR3 is CASSALDRGYGYTF. The CDR3 region has the DNA TGTGCCAGTAGTGCTCTTGACAGGGGCTATGGCTACACCTTC.

The chain combines TRBV10-3 with TRBJ2-5, with D possibly matching TRBD2 (6 bases). Trimming stripped 6 bases from V and 3 bases from J, with 14 bases between. CDR1 is ENHRY, CDR2 SYGVKD, per germline. The CDR3 is 14 residues long. The CDR3 loop is CAIRGLGGEETQYF. The CDR3, as DNA: TGTGCCATCAGGGGTCTCGGGGGAGAAGAGACCCAGTACTTC.

The sample holds a few counts of this clone. V is TRBV2 and J is TRBJ1-5; no firm D call. CDR3 length: 14 amino acids. CDR1 and CDR2 (germline): SNHLY, FYNNEI. Trimming cost V 0 bases and J 5 bases, with 8 bases left between them. CDR3 region: CASSEAREYQPQHF. In DNA form, the CDR3 reads TGTGCCAGCAGTGAAGCCCGGGAGTATCAGCCCCAGCATTTT.

The chain employs TRBV7-6 and TRBJ1-6; the match to TRBD1 covers 9 bases. V trimming: 2 bases; J trimming: 8 bases; junction bases outside the gene matches: 10. The CDR3 is 17 amino acids. The germline V gene has CDR1 SGHVS and CDR2 FNYEAQ. The CDR3 coding sequence is TGTGCCAGCAGCTTATTACAGGGGGCAGAGGGTGATTCACCCCTCCACTTT. The encoded protein is CASSLLQGAEGDSPLHF.

DNA for the CDR3: TGTGCCAGCAGTACAGGGTCCTACAATGAGCAGTTCTTC. Translating gives CASSTGSYNEQFF. V usage is TRBV6-1 and J usage is TRBJ2-1, with D possibly matching TRBD1 (6 bases). The ends were cut back, 5 bases at V and 1 base at J, with 6 bases in the middle. The CDR3 covers 13 residues. Looked up from germline, CDR1 is MNHNS and CDR2 is SASEGT.

V gene TRBV10-3 combines with J gene TRBJ1-5, with D possibly TRBD1 on 5 matching bases. The CDR3 length is 15 residues. Between the trimmed V and J ends, which lost 6 bases and 4 bases, there was a span of 16 bases. Germline V gives CDR1 ENHRY, CDR2 SYGVKD. CDR3 sequence: CAIRGEGSGNQPQHF. The CDR3 DNA sequence: TGTGCCATCAGGGGGGAGGGATCGGGGAATCAGCCCCAGCATTTT.

The rearrangement links TRBV30 to TRBJ2-2, with a tentative D call TRBD2 (6 bases). Germline V CDR1 and CDR2: GTSNPN, SVGIG (reference sequence). This CDR3 has 14 amino acids. V lost 3 bases, J lost 5 bases, and 13 bases lay in between. CDR3 amino acids: CAWSKGGGTGELFF. The DNA of the CDR3 is TGTGCCTGGAGCAAGGGAGGAGGGACCGGGGAGCTGTTTTTT.

V and J are TRBV5-8 and TRBJ2-2; 7 nucleotides align to TRBD1. Germline V lookup: CDR1 SGHTS, CDR2 YDEGEE. CDR3 size: 10 residues. V shed 4 bases and J 16 bases; nucleotides not matched to a gene: 4. In DNA, the CDR3 is TGTGCCAGCAGCCTACAGGGGAAGTTTTTT. Residues: CASSLQGKFF.

This clone was observed a few times. J is TRBJ1-5 and V is TRBV6-5, with no clear D. The CDR3 is 15 amino acids. V lost 0 bases and J lost 1, with 7 bases in between. In germline, CDR1 is MNHEY, CDR2 SVGAGI. CDR3 in DNA: TGTGCCAGCAGTTACTCGATGGCCAGCAATCAGCCCCAGCATTTT. As protein: CASSYSMASNQPQHF.

The chain couples TRBV11-2 to TRBJ2-1, with 7 bases that match TRBD2. Germline trimming cut 1 base from V and 9 bases from J; bases unmatched to any gene: 6. Germline assignment: CDR1 SGHAT and CDR2 FQNNGV. This CDR3 is built from 14 residues. The CDR3 is CASSLVGRGIEQFF. The CDR3 DNA follows: TGTGCCAGCAGCTTAGTAGGGCGGGGGATTGAGCAGTTCTTC.

This rearrangement joins TRBV4-1 to TRBJ2-1; 9 positions agree with TRBD2. With 4 bases clipped from V and 1 base from J, the junction kept 5 bases outside the gene matches. The CDR3 is 16 residues long. CDR1 and CDR2 from the germline V gene are MGHRA and YSYEKL. CDR3 coding DNA: TGCGCCAGCAGCCGGACAGCGGGAGGTTCCTACAATGAGCAGTTCTTC. Translation: CASSRTAGGSYNEQFF.

The rearrangement joins TRBV19 to TRBJ2-5, with TRBD1 as a possible D gene (6 bases). Trimming removed 3 bases at V and 2 bases at J, with 13 bases between. In germline, CDR1 is LNHDA, CDR2 SQIVND (reference sequence). CDR3 length equals 15 residues. The CDR3 protein is CASSIPGTLQETQYF. The CDR3 region has the DNA TGTGCCAGTAGTATCCCCGGGACACTTCAAGAGACCCAGTACTTC.